This TCR beta chain derives from a study of T-cell reconstitution after alpha-beta-depleted transplantation in children. In this sample, this clonotype turned up a few times. In this CDR3 the conserved last residue, phenylalanine or tryptophan, is missing, so a read error is likely. Because the CDR3's place on the DNA is in doubt, the DNA is left out and the CDR3 is given as listed by TCRdb. Using unique molecular identifiers, the investigators prepared the TCRbeta library. TCRdb recomputed calls from the PCR reads with MiXCR, one row per CDR3 protein. In the table there are 350,000 to 400,000 distinct CDR3 sequences, roughly 20% of which are singletons. 8 amino acids form the CDR3, both terminal residues included. From germline, CDR1 is DFQATT and CDR2 SNEGSKA (reference sequence).

The origin of this receptor is a human donor who donated a stem cell graft to a child with acute myeloid leukemia. The sample was PBMCs from the stem cell graft donor, taken from the stem cell graft. This chain joins TRBV20-1 and TRBJ2-5; TRBD2 is taken as the D call from the table, unchecked against the DNA. CDR3 loop: CSVGTADV.